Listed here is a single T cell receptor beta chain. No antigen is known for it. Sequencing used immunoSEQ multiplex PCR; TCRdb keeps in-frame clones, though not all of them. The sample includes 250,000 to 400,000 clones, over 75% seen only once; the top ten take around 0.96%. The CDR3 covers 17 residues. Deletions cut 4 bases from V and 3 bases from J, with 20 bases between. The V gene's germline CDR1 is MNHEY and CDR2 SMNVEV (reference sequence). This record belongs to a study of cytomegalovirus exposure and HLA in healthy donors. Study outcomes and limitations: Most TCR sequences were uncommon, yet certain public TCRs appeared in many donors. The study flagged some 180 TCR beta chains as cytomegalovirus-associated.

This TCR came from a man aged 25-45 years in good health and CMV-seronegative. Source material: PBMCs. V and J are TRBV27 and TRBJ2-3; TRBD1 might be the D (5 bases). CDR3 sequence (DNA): TGTGCCAGCAGTTCCATGCCCCCAGGGCCCGGGACAGATACGCAGTATTTT. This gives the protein CASSSMPPGPGTDTQYF.